These 27 T cell receptor beta chains share one sample of origin, sequenced in a study of T cells after yellow fever vaccination. MiXCR, applied by TCRdb to the 5' RACE reads, yields one record per CDR3 protein. The table shows about 340,000 distinct CDR3 sequences, with about 12% occurring only once. The input for sequencing was CD4+ T cells sorted from PBMCs, taken 15 days after the yellow fever booster vaccination. The receptors stem from a man aged 18 to 35 who received the YFV17D yellow fever vaccine.

In this sample, this clonotype turned up a few times. This chain uses TRBV30 with TRBJ2-6; tentatively, D is TRBD1 (5 bases). The germline CDR1 and CDR2 sequences are GTSNPN and SVGIG (reference sequence). CDR3 length: 12 residues. V gave up 7 bases and J gave up 2 bases, with 6 bases separating them. This chain's CDR3 is CALTAGANVLTF. The CDR3 nucleotides read TGTGCCTTGACAGCTGGGGCCAACGTCCTGACTTTC.

This clonotype showed up just a few times. The V gene is TRBV18, the J gene TRBJ2-1, with no clear D. The CDR3 runs to 17 residues. Germline assignment: CDR1 KGHSH and CDR2 LQKENI. Trimming took off 2 bases at V and 0 bases at J, with 14 bases between the two ends. DNA of the CDR3: TGTGCCAGCTCACCATTCGGCGCCCGGAGCTCCTACAATGAGCAGTTCTTC. Amino acid sequence: CASSPFGARSSYNEQFF.

This clonotype was recorded only once. Here the CDR3 DNA reads TGTGCCAGCAGCCAAGATCACGTGGACGGGTACGAGCAGTACTTC. Its protein product is CASSQDHVDGYEQYF. The chain is built from TRBV4-2 and TRBJ2-7; D gene unclear. With 0 bases removed from V and 4 bases from J, the gap between germline ends came to 13 bases. The CDR3 loop spans 15 amino acids. Per the germline V gene, CDR1 is LGHNA and CDR2 is YNFKEQ.

In this sample, this clonotype turned up a few times. The chain has TRBV7-2 and TRBJ2-3; 8 bases are a match to TRBD2. Germline assignment: CDR1 SGHTA and CDR2 FQGNSA. This CDR3 spans 14 amino acids. V was clipped by 5 bases and J by 5 bases; unmatched bases: 6. The CDR3 loop reads CASSRGGWQDTQYF. The CDR3, as DNA: TGTGCCAGCAGCCGCGGGGGGTGGCAAGATACGCAGTATTTT. Supplemented by reference TRBV7-2 and TRBJ2-3, the full variable domain reads GAGVSQSPSNKVTEKGKDVELRCDPISGHTALYWYRQSLGQGLEFLIYFQGNSAPDKSGLPSDRFSAERTGGSVSTLTIQRTQQEDSAVYLCASSRGGWQDTQYFGPGTRLTVL.

The V call is TRBV5-1, the J call TRBJ2-5; D possibly uses TRBD1 or TRBD2 (6 bases each). The CDR3 is made up of 13 amino acids. Germline CDR1 is SGHRS and CDR2 is YFSETQ. The V end was cut by 5 bases, the J end by 4 bases, with 12 bases between. This CDR3 is CASRQGGGETQYF. In DNA form, the CDR3 reads TGCGCCAGCAGACAGGGAGGAGGAGAGACCCAGTACTTC.

This chain joins TRBV2 and TRBJ1-2, with 7 bases lining up with TRBD1. Germline loops: CDR1 SNHLY, CDR2 FYNNEI. The V gene end was trimmed by 7 bases and the J gene end by 2 bases; junction bases not matched to a gene: 10. The CDR3 is made up of 15 amino acids. CDR3 residues: CASTVQGLSNYGYTF. Written as DNA, the CDR3 is TGTGCCAGCACCGTACAGGGGCTGTCCAACTATGGCTACACCTTC.

The gene calls are TRBV6-1 and TRBJ2-3; 8 positions match TRBD1. There are 16 residues in the CDR3. V gave up 5 bases and J gave up 1 base; unmatched junction bases: 8. The germline V gene has CDR1 MNHNS and CDR2 SASEGT. CDR3 nucleotide sequence: TGTGCCAGCAGTAAGAACAGGGGGTCGGGCACAGATACGCAGTATTTT. The encoded protein is CASSKNRGSGTDTQYF.

This clonotype was counted at least ten times. The J gene is TRBJ2-3, the V gene TRBV4-2, with D unresolved. Trimming took 0 bases from V and 10 from J, leaving 11 bases between them. Per germline, CDR1 LGHNA and CDR2 YNFKEQ. The CDR3 has 13 residues. The CDR3 DNA sequence: TGTGCCAGCAGCCAAGATCTCCGTGGTGCGCAGTATTTT. Translation gives CASSQDLRGAQYF.

This clonotype was picked up many times. The genes are TRBV28 and TRBJ2-1; D is perhaps TRBD2 (6 bases). The CDR3 is 14 residues long. Germline lookup yields CDR1 MDHEN and CDR2 SYDVKM. V shed 10 bases and J shed 2 bases, with 15 bases lying between them. Here the CDR3 DNA reads TGTGCCATCTCGCGGGGCGGGGCCTACAATGAGCAGTTCTTC. Amino acid sequence: CAISRGGAYNEQFF.

This clonotype was recorded many times. The V gene is TRBV12-3 or TRBV12-4, the J gene TRBJ1-2; D possibly corresponds to TRBD1 (5 bases). The CDR3 is 12 amino acids. Trimming stripped 11 bases from V and 6 bases from J, with 16 bases between. The CDR3 DNA sequence: TGTGCCCTATGGGGGGTAGAGGATGGCTACACCTTC. Amino acid sequence: CALWGVEDGYTF.

In this sample, this clonotype turned up a few times. This sequence joins TRBV15 and TRBJ2-5; D remains ambiguous. V was cut by 3 bases and J by 5 bases, with 7 bases left in between. This CDR3 is 12 amino acids long. Looked up from germline, CDR1 is LNHNV and CDR2 is YYDKDF (reference sequence). The CDR3 sequence: CATSSLRETQYF. Written as DNA, the CDR3 is TGTGCCACCAGCAGTCTCAGGGAGACCCAGTACTTC.

The chain joins TRBV5-5 to TRBJ2-1; weak D call: TRBD1 (6 bases). The germline gives CDR1 SGHKS, CDR2 YYEKEE (reference sequence). Trimming stripped 3 bases from V and 1 base from J, with 14 bases between. There are 16 residues in the CDR3. For the CDR3, the DNA is TGTGCCAGCAGCTCCAGACAGGATCAGTCCTACAATGAGCAGTTCTTC. This encodes CASSSRQDQSYNEQFF.

This clonotype was detected only a few times. The chain joins TRBV29-1 to TRBJ1-1, with unresolved D. CDR1 and CDR2 from the germline V gene are SQVTM and ANQGSEA. CDR3 length: 12 amino acids. Trimming removed 2 bases at V and 0 bases at J, with 4 bases between. CDR3 sequence: CSVERVNTEAFF. For the CDR3, the DNA is TGCAGCGTTGAAAGGGTGAACACTGAAGCTTTCTTT.

This clonotype showed up just a few times. This chain uses TRBV3-1 with TRBJ1-5; D is undetermined. Trimming removed 1 base from V and 6 bases from J, with 13 bases in between. Germline CDR1 LGHDT, CDR2 YNNKEL (reference sequence). This CDR3 is built from 15 residues. The CDR3: CASSQGPAGGQPQHF. In DNA, the CDR3 is TGTGCCAGCAGCCAAGGTCCCGCTGGTGGTCAGCCCCAGCATTTT.

This clonotype was picked up one time. V is TRBV30 and J is TRBJ2-3; D not resolved. This CDR3 contains 11 residues. Trimming shortened V by 0 bases and J by 5 bases, and 3 bases separated the two germline ends. Germline assignment: CDR1 GTSNPN and CDR2 SVGIG (reference sequence). The CDR3 spells CAWSVGDTQYF. In nucleotides, the CDR3 is TGTGCCTGGAGTGTAGGAGATACGCAGTATTTT.

The V and J genes are TRBV6-5 and TRBJ1-5; D not resolved. The CDR3 extends over 15 amino acids. The germline V gene has CDR1 MNHEY and CDR2 SVGAGI. Trimming took off 4 bases at V and 5 bases at J, with 15 bases between the two ends. The CDR3 sequence: CASSSKPRSDQPQHF. The CDR3 nucleotides are TGTGCCAGCAGTTCAAAACCCCGCTCGGATCAGCCCCAGCATTTT.

J is TRBJ2-3 and V is TRBV11-2; 8 bases map to TRBD2. V lost 5 bases to trimming and J lost 14 bases; unmatched junction nucleotides: 15. This CDR3 has 14 amino acids. Germline V CDR1 and CDR2: SGHAT, FQNNGV. DNA for the CDR3: TGTGCCAGCAGCCCCGGGGGGGTTTTGGTTGGTTGGTATTTT. Residues: CASSPGGVLVGWYF. Combining the CDR3 with reference TRBV11-2 and TRBJ2-3 gives the whole variable domain EAGVAQSPRYKIIEKRQSVAFWCNPISGHATLYWYQQILGQGPKLLIQFQNNGVVDDSQLPKDRFSAERLKGVDSTLKIQPAKLEDSAVYLCASSPGGVLVGWYFGPGTRLTVL.

The chain recombines TRBV6-1 with TRBJ2-3; D is possibly TRBD2 (6 bases). This CDR3 is 14 amino acids long. CDR1 and CDR2 (germline): MNHNS, SASEGT. V gave up 4 bases and J gave up 2 bases, with 10 bases separating them. CDR3 coding DNA: TGTGCCAGCAGTGGTAGCGGCTACACAGATACGCAGTATTTT. Its translation is CASSGSGYTDTQYF.

V is TRBV9 and J is TRBJ2-1; D may be TRBD1 or TRBD2 (5 bases each). The CDR3 covers 15 residues. Looked up from germline, CDR1 is SGDLS and CDR2 is YYNGEE. The germline V and J ends were trimmed by 2 bases and 0 bases, with 9 bases remaining between them. Written as DNA, the CDR3 is TGTGCCAGCAGCGTGATGGGGGACTCCTACAATGAGCAGTTCTTC. Translation gives CASSVMGDSYNEQFF.

The CDR3 is CASSMLTGGNYGYTF. In DNA, the CDR3 is TGCGCCAGCAGCATGCTCACAGGGGGCAACTATGGCTACACCTTC. This chain links TRBV5-1 with TRBJ1-2; 9 bases fit TRBD1. The junction had 6 bases not matched to a gene; V was cut back by 4 bases and J by 2 bases. The CDR3 is 15 residues long. Germline V CDR1 and CDR2: SGHRS, YFSETQ.

This clonotype has just a few counts. The rearrangement joins TRBV7-9 to TRBJ1-4, with D unclear. CDR1 and CDR2 from the germline V gene are SEHNR and FQNEAQ (reference sequence). V lost 5 bases, J lost 4 bases, and 11 bases lay in between. This CDR3 is 14 amino acids long. The CDR3 is CASSQAVGNEKLFF. For the CDR3, the DNA is TGTGCCAGCAGCCAGGCCGTGGGTAATGAAAAACTGTTTTTT. The whole variable domain, filled in from reference TRBV7-9 and TRBJ1-4, reads DTGVSQNPRHKITKRGQNVTFRCDPISEHNRLYWYRQTLGQGPEFLTYFQNEAQLEKSRLLSDRFSAERPKGSFSTLEIQRTEQGDSAMYLCASSQAVGNEKLFFGSGTQLSVL.

J is TRBJ1-5 and V is TRBV6-5; TRBD1 is a possible D gene (5 bases). Looked up from germline, CDR1 is MNHEY and CDR2 is SVGAGI. The CDR3 length is 14 residues. The ends were cut back, 3 bases at V and 3 bases at J, with 9 bases in the middle. The DNA for the CDR3 is TGTGCCAGCAGTTATGGCAGGGCCAATCAGCCCCAGCATTTT. Protein: CASSYGRANQPQHF.

This clonotype was picked up many times. This rearrangement joins TRBV7-9 to TRBJ2-1; 14 nucleotides line up with TRBD2. Germline-derived CDR1 and CDR2 are SEHNR and FQNEAQ (reference sequence). The CDR3 is 16 amino acids. The V gene end was trimmed by 4 bases and the J gene end by 8 bases; junction bases not matched to a gene: 7. CDR3 coding DNA: TGTGCCAGCAGCTCGGGACTAGCGGGGGCCATGGATGAGCAGTTCTTC. This translates into CASSSGLAGAMDEQFF.

The J gene is TRBJ2-1, the V gene TRBV7-8; 16 nucleotides agree with TRBD2. The CDR3 spans 17 residues. CDR1 and CDR2 from the germline V gene are SGHVS and FQNEAQ. V lost 5 bases and J lost 10; bases outside the gene matches: 11. The CDR3 reads CASSLQMGLAGGHEQFF. CDR3 nucleotide sequence: TGTGCCAGCAGCCTACAAATGGGACTAGCGGGGGGGCACGAGCAGTTCTTC.

This chain uses TRBV7-2 with TRBJ1-2, with TRBD1 matching 7 bases. The V and J ends lost 1 base and 4 bases, in that order; junction bases with no gene match: 3. Germline CDR1 reads SGHTA; CDR2 reads FQGNSA. The length of the CDR3 is 14 residues. The DNA of the CDR3 is TGTGCCAGCAGCTTAGGGGGACAGTTCTATGGCTACACCTTC. Translated, it gives CASSLGGQFYGYTF.

This chain links TRBV18 with TRBJ2-1; D perhaps matches TRBD1 (5 bases). The germline V and J ends were trimmed by 3 bases and 7 bases, with 13 bases remaining between them. Germline CDR1 reads KGHSH; CDR2 reads LQKENI. CDR3 length equals 14 residues. CDR3 residues: CASSPGRAANEQFF. The CDR3 region has the DNA TGTGCCAGCTCACCGGGCAGGGCGGCAAATGAGCAGTTCTTC.

This clonotype has just a few counts. The chain recombines TRBV9 with TRBJ1-2; no firm D call. CDR3 size: 15 residues. Germline V lookup: CDR1 SGDLS, CDR2 YYNGEE. V dropped 0 bases and J dropped 5 bases, with 14 bases sitting between them. In DNA, the CDR3 is TGTGCCAGCAGCGTAGATGAAGGGCCGATATATGGCTACACCTTC. Translating it yields CASSVDEGPIYGYTF.